This T cell receptor beta chain was found in a study of shared clonotypes between healthy human individuals. The wider study: Two female and a few male donors aged 18 to 49 were enrolled. Study conclusions and caveats: Naive CD4 clonotypes were shared across several donors at roughly 5%.

On this clone: No antigen is known for it.

Produced via immunoSEQ multiplex PCR; TCRdb's table is partial and in-frame only. This table has about 1 million clones, 60% to 80% appearing once. The length of the CDR3 is 16 residues. Trimming removed 1 base from V and 9 bases from J, with 22 bases in between. In germline, CDR1 is MNHNS, CDR2 SASEGT. The V call is TRBV6-1, the J call TRBJ2-7, with unresolved D. The sequenced sample consisted of memory CD4+ T cells sorted from blood. As to subset: CD45RA-negative fraction. The origin of this receptor is a man aged 18-30 years in good health. The CDR3 is CASSEGIMGSWAGQYF. In DNA form, the CDR3 reads TGTGCCAGCAGTGAAGGGATTATGGGCAGTTGGGCTGGGCAGTACTTC.